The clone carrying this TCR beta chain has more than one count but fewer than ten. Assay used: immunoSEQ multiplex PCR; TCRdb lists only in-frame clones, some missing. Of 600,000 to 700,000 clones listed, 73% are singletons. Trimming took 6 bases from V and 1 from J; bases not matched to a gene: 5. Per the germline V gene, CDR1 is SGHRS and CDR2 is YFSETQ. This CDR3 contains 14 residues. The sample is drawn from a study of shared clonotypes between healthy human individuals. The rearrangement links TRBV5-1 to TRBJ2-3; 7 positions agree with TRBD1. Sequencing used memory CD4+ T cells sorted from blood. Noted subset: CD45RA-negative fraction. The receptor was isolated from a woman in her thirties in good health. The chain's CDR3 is CASMLGTGTDTQYF. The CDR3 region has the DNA TGCGCCAGCATGTTGGGGACAGGCACAGATACGCAGTATTTT.